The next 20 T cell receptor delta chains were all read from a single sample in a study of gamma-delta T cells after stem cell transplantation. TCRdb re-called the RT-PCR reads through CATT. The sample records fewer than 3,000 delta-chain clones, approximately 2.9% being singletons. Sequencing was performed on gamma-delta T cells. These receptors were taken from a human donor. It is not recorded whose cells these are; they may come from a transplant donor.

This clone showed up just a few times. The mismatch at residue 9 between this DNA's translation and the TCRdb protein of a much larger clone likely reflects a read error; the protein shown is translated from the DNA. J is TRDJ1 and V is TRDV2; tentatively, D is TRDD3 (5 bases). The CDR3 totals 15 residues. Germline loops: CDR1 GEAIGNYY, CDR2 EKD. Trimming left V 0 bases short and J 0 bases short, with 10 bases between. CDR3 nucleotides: TGTGCCTGTGACACCGTTGGGGCCCACACCGATAAACTCATCTTT. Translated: CACDTVGAHTDKLIF.

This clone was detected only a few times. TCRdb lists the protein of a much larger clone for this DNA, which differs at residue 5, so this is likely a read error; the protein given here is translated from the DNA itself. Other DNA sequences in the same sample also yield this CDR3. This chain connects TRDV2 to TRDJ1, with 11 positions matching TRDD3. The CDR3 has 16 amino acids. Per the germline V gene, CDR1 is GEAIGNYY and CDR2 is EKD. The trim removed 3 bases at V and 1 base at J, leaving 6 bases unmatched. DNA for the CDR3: TGTGCCTGTGACTTACTGGGGGATAGCGGCACCGATAAACTCATCTTT. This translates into CACDLLGDSGTDKLIF.

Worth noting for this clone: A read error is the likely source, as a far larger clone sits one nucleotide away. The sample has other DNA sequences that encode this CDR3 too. CDR3 in amino acids: CACDPLRSFTGGYASTDKLIF. CDR3 DNA sequence: TGTGCCTGCGACCCTCTCAGAAGCTTTACTGGGGGATACGCTTCCACCGATAAACTCATCTTT. The V and J genes are TRDV2 and TRDJ1, with TRDD3 matching over 13 bases. The germline gives CDR1 GEAIGNYY, CDR2 EKD. The CDR3 totals 21 residues. J lost 1 base, V lost 7 bases, and 23 bases had no gene match.

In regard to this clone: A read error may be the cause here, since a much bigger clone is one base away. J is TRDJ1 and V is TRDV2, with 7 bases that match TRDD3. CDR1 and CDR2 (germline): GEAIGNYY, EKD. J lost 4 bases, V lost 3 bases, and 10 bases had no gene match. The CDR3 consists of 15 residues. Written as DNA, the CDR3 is TGTGCCTGTGACCGCCTGGGGGCTCGAGGCGATAAACTCATCTTT. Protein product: CACDRLGARGDKLIF.

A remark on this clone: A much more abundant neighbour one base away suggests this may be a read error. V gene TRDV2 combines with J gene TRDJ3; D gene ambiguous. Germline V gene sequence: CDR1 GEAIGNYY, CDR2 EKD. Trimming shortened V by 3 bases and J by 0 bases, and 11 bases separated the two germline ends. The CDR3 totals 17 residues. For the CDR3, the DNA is TGTGCCTGTGACTCCATCGGGGCCTCCTGGGACACCCGACAGATGTTTTTC. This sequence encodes CACDSIGASWDTRQMFF.

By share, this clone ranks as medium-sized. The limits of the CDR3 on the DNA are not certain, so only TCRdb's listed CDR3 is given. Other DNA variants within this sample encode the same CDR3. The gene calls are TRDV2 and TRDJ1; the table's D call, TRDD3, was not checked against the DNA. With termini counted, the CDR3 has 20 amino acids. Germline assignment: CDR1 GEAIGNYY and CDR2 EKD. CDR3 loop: CACDPLNLSELGWGTDKLIF.

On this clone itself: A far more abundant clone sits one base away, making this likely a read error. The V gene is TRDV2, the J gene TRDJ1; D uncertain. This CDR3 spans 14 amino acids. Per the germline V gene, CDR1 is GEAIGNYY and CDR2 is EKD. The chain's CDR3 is CACGTLALTDKLIF. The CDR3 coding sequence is TGTGCCTGTGGCACCCTCGCTCTCACCGATAAACTCATCTTT.

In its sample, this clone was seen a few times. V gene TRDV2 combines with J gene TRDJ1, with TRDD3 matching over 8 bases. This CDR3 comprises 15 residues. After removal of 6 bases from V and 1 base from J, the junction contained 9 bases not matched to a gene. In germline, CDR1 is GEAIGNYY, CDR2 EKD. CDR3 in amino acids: CACQELGDLTDKLIF. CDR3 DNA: TGTGCCTGTCAAGAGCTGGGGGACCTCACCGATAAACTCATCTTT.

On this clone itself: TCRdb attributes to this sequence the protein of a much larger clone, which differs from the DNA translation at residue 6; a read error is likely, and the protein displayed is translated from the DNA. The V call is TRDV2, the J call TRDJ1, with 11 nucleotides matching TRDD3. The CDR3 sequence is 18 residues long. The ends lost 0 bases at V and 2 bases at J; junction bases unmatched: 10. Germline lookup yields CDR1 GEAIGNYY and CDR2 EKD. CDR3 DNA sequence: TGTGCCTGTGACACCCCTCCTATGGGGGATACGGGAACCGATAAACTCATCTTT. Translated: CACDTPPMGDTGTDKLIF.

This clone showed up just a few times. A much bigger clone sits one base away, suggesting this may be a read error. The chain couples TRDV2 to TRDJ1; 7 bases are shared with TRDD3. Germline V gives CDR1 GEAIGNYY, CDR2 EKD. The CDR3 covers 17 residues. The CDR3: CACDTMGDPTYTGKLIF. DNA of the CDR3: TGTGCCTGTGACACTATGGGGGACCCGACTTACACCGGTAAACTCATCTTT.

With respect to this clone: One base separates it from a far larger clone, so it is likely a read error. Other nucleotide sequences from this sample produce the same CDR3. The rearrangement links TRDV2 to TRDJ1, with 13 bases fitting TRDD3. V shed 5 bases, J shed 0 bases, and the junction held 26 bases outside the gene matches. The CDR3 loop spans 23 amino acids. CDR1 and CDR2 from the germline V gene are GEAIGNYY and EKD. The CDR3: CACAPIPLPTTGGYGPYTDKLIF. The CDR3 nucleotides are TGTGCCTGTGCCCCTATACCACTTCCTACAACTGGGGGATACGGACCGTACACCGATAAACTCATCTTT.

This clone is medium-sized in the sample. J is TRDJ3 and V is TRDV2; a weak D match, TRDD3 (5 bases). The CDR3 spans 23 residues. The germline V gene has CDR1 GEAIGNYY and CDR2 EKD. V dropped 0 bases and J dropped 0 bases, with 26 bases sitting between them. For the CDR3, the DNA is TGTGCCTGTGACACCTACTATGAGCATTCCCAAAGGGGAATCTCCTGGGACACCCGACAGATGTTTTTC. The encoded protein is CACDTYYEHSQRGISWDTRQMFF.

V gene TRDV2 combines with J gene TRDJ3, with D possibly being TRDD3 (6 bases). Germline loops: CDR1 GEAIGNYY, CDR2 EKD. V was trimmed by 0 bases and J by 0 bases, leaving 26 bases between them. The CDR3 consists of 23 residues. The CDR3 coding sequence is TGTGCCTGTGACACCGTCGTACGGGGGACCTCGGAGGTCAGCTCCTGGGACACCCGACAGATGTTTTTC. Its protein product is CACDTVVRGTSEVSSWDTRQMFF.

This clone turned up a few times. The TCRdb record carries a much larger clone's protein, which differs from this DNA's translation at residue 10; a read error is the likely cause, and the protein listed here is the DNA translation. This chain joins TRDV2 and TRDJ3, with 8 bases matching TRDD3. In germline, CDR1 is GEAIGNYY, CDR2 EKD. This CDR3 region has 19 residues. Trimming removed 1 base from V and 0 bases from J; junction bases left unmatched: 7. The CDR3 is CACDTVLGGGSWDTRQMFF. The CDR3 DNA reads TGTGCCTGTGACACGGTACTGGGGGGGGGCTCCTGGGACACCCGACAGATGTTTTTC.

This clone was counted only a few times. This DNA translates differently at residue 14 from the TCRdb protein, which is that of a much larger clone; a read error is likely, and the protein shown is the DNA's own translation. The CDR3 spells CACDTLHRTGGSTNKLIF. The CDR3 DNA sequence: TGTGCCTGTGACACCCTCCACCGTACTGGGGGATCCACCAATAAACTCATCTTT. V and J are TRDV2 and TRDJ1; 10 bases are shared with TRDD3. The CDR3 contains 18 residues. Germline CDR1 reads GEAIGNYY; CDR2 reads EKD.

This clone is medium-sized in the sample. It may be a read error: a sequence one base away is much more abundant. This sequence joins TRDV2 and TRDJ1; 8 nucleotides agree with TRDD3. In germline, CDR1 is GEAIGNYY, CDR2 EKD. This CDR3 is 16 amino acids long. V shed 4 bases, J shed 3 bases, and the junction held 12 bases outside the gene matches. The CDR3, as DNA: TGTGCCTGTGAAAGGCTGGGGGACATGTACGCCGATAAACTCATCTTT. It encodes CACERLGDMYADKLIF.

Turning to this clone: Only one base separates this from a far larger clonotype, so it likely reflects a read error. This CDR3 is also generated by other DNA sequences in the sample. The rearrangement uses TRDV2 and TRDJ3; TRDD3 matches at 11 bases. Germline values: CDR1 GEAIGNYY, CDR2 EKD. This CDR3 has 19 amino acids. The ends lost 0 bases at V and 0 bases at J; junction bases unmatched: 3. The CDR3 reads CACDTVGDTLSWDTRQMFF. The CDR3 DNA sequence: TGTGCCTGTGACACCGTGGGGGATACGCTCTCCTGGGACACCCGACAGATGTTTTTC.

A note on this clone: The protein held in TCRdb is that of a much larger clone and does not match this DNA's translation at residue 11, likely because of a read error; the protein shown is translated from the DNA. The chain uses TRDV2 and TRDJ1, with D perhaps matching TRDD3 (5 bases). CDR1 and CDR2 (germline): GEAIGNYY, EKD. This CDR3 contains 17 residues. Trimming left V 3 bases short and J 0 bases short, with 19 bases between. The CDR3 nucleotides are TGTGCCTGTGACCCTCTAACCCGGGGGTCGTACACCGATAAACTCATCTTT. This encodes CACDPLTRGSYTDKLIF.

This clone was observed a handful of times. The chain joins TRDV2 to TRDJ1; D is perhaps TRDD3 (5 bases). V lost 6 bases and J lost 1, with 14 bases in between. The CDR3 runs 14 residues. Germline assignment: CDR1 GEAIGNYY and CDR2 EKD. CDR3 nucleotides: TGTGCCTGTACCTCATTGGGATCCACCGATAAACTCATCTTT. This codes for CACTSLGSTDKLIF.

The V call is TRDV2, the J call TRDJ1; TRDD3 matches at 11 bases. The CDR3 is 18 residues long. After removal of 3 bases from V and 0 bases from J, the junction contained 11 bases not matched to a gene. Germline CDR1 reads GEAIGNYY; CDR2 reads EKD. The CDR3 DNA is TGTGCCTGTGACGCTCTTCCACTGGGGGATAAATACACCGATAAACTCATCTTT. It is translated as CACDALPLGDKYTDKLIF.